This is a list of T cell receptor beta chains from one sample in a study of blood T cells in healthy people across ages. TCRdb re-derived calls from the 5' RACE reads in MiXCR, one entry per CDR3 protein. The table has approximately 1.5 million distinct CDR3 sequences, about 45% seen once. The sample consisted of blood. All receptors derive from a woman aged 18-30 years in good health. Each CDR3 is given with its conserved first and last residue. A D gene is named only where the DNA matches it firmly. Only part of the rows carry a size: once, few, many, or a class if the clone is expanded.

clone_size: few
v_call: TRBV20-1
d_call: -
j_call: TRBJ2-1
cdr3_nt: TGCAGTGCTAGTTTCGGAGGGGTCTACAATGAGCAGTTCTTC
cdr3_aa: CSASFGGVYNEQFF

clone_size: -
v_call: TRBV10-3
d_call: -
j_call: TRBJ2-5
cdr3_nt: TGTGCCATCAACAGGGACCCTCGGGAGACCCAGTACTTC
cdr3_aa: CAINRDPRETQYF

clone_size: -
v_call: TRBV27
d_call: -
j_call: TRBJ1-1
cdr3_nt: TGTGCCAGCAGTTTCCTTGCGGACGGACTGAACACTGAAGCTTTCTTT
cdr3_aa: CASSFLADGLNTEAFF

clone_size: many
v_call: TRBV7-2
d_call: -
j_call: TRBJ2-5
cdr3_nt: TGTGCCAGCAGCTCAGCCGGGACCCAAGAGACCCAGTACTTC
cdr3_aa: CASSSAGTQETQYF

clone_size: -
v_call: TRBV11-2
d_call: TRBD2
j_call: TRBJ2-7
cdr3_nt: TGTGCCAGCAGCTTACCCAATCGGCGGTCTAGCGGGAGGGCCCAGCTCAATGAGCAGTACTTC
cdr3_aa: CASSLPNRRSSGRAQLNEQYF

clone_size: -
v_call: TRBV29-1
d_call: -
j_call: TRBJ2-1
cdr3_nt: TGCAGCGTTGGGGGGCCTTCCTACGAGCAGTTCTTC
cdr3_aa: CSVGGPSYEQFF

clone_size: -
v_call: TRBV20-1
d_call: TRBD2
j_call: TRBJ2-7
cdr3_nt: TGCAGTGCTAGACCCCAGAGCGGGGTTCAGTACTTC
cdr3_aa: CSARPQSGVQYF

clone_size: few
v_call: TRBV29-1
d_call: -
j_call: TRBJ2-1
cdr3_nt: TGCAGCGTCCAGGGGTTCGGGGTCTACAATGAGCAGTTCTTC
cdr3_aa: CSVQGFGVYNEQFF

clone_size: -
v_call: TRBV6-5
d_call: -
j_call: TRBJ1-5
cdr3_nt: TGTGCCAGCAGGTCCCGATCCAATCAGCCCCAGCATTTT
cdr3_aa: CASRSRSNQPQHF

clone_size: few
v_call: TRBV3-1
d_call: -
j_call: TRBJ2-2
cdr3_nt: TGTGCCAGCAGCCTCATAACTTTGACCGGGGAGCTGTTTTTT
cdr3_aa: CASSLITLTGELFF

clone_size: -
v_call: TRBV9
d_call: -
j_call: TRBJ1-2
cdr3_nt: TGTGCCAGCAGCGGACACAGGGAGGATGGCTACACCTTC
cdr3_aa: CASSGHREDGYTF

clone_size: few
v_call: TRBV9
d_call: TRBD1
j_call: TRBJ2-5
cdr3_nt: TGTGCCAGCTCTCCCTTGGGACAGGAAGAGACCCAGTACTTC
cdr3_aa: CASSPLGQEETQYF

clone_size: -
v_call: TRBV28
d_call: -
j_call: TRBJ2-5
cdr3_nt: TGTGCCAGCAGTTTCGAGGTTAGGAACAGGGGAGGACAAGAGACCCAGTACTTC
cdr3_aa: CASSFEVRNRGGQETQYF

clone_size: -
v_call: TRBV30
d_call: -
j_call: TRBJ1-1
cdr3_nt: TGTGCCTGGAAACCCACAACCCGACAGAACACTGAAGCTTTCTTT
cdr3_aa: CAWKPTTRQNTEAFF

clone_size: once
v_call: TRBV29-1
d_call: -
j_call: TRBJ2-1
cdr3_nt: TGCAGCGTTGTAACGGGGAGTGAGCAGTTCTTC
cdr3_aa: CSVVTGSEQFF

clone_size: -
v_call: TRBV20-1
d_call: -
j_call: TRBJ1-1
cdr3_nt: TGCAGTGCTAGAGTGGGGGAAATGAACACTGAAGCTTTCTTT
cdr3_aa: CSARVGEMNTEAFF

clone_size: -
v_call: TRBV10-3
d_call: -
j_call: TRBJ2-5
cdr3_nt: TGTGCCATCAGTGAATCTGTTCTCGAGACCCAGTACTTC
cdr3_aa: CAISESVLETQYF

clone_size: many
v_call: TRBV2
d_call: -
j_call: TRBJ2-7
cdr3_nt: TGTGCCAGCTTCAGGGACACCTTATACGAGCAGTACTTC
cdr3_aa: CASFRDTLYEQYF

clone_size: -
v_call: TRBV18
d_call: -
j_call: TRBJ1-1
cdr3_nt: TGTGCCAGCTCCACCCGGGGTACTGAAGCTTTCTTT
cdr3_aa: CASSTRGTEAFF

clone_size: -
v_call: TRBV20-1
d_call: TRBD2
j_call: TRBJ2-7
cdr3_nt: TGCAGTGCCTACGGGACTAGCGGTGTCTCCTACGAGCAGTACTTC
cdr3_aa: CSAYGTSGVSYEQYF

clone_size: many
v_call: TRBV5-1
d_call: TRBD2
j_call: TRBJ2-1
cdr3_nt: TGCGCCAGCAGCCCCACTAAGACTAGCGGGGGGGACAATGAGCAGTTCTTC
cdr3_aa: CASSPTKTSGGDNEQFF

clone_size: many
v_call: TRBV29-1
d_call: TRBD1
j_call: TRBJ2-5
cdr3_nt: TGCAGCGCTCCGGGACAGGGTTCCCAAGAGACCCAGTACTTC
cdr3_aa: CSAPGQGSQETQYF

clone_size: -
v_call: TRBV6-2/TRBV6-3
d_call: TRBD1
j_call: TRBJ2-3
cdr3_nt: TGTGCCAGCAGTTACGGACAGGGGACAATCACAGATACGGAGTATTTT
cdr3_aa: CASSYGQGTITDTEYF

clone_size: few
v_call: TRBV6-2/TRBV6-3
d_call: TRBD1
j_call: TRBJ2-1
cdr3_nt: TGTGCCAGCAGGATTTCGGGACAGGACTACAATGAGCAGTTCTTC
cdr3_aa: CASRISGQDYNEQFF

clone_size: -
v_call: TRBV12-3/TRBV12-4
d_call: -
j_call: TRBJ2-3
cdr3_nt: TGTGCCAGCAGTTTGATTAGCGTACCCACAGATACGCAGTATTTT
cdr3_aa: CASSLISVPTDTQYF

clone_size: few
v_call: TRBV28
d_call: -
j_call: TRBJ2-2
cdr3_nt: TGTGCCAGCAGTTTATCCCTAGGTAACACCGGGGAGCTGTTTTTT
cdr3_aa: CASSLSLGNTGELFF

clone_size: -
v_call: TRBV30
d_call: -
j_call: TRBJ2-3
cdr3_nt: TGTGCCTGGAGTGTAATCTCAAGAGATACGCAGTATTTT
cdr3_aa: CAWSVISRDTQYF

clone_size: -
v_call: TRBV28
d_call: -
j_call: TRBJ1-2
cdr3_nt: TGTGCCGGCAGATCCGGGACCGATTTTGATGGCTACACCTTC
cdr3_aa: CAGRSGTDFDGYTF

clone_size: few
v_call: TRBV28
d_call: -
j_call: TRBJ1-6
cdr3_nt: TGTGCCAGCAGGACGCGTCATTCACCCCCCCACTTT
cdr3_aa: CASRTRHSPPHF

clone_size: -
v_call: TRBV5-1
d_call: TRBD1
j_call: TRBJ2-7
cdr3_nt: TGCGCCAGCAGCTCACCGGGACAGGCCTACGAGCAGTACTTC
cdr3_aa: CASSSPGQAYEQYF